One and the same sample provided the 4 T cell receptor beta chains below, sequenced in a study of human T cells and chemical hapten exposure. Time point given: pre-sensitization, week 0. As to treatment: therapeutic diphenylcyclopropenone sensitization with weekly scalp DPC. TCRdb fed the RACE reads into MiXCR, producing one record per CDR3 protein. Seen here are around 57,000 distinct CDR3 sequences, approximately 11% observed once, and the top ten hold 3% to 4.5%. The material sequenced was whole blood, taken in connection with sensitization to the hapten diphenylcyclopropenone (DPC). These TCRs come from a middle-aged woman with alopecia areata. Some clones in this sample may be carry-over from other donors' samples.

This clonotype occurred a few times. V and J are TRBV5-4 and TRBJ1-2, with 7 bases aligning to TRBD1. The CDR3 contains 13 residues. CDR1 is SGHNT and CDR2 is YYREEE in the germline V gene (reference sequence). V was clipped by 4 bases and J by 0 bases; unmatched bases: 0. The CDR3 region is CASSGTANYGYTF. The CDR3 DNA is TGTGCCAGCAGCGGGACAGCTAACTATGGCTACACCTTC.

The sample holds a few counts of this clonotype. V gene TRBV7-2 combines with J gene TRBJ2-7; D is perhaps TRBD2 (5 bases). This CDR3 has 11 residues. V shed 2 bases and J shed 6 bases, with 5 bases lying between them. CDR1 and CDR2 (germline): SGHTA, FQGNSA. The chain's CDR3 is CASSLRGEQYF. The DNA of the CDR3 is TGTGCCAGCAGCTTACGGGGCGAGCAGTACTTC. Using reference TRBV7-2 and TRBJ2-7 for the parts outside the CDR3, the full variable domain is GAGVSQSPSNKVTEKGKDVELRCDPISGHTALYWYRQSLGQGLEFLIYFQGNSAPDKSGLPSDRFSAERTGGSVSTLTIQRTQQEDSAVYLCASSLRGEQYFGPGTRLTVT.

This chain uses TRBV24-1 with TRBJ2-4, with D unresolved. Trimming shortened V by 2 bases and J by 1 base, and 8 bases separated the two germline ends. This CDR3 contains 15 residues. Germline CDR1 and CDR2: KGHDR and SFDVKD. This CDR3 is CATSDSGSAKNIQYF. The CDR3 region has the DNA TGTGCCACCAGTGATTCGGGCAGCGCCAAAAACATTCAGTACTTC.

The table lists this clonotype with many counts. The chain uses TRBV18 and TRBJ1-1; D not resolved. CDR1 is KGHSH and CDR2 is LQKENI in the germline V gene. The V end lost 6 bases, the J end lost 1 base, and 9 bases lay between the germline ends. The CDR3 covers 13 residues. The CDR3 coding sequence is TGTGCCAGCTCGCGAACGGAGAACACTGAAGCTTTCTTT. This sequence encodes CASSRTENTEAFF.